This T cell receptor (beta chain) was sequenced for a study of blood T cells in healthy people across ages. The study's findings and limits: As naive T cell percentage varied, TCR beta diversity correlated strongly with it. In long-lived donors, naive CD4+ cell counts and diversity exceeded those of aged donors.

Sample-barcoded 5' priming and a J-beta primer mix drove a second PCR of about 7 to 11 cycles. Template switching added a 12-random-nucleotide identifier to every cDNA molecule. TCRdb called the 5' RACE reads again in MiXCR, with one record for every CDR3 protein. Here the sample spans hundreds of thousands of distinct CDR3 sequences, 32% being singletons. This CDR3 comprises 15 residues. V lost 4 bases to trimming and J lost 3 bases, with 16 bases between them. Germline V gene sequence: CDR1 SGHDT, CDR2 YYEEEE. Extractions gave at least 5.5 micrograms of total RNA per sample. This clonotype was observed many times. What it recognizes is unknown.

The clonotype originates from an elderly woman in good health. Sequencing input: blood. The rearrangement links TRBV5-6 to TRBJ1-2; D unresolved. The CDR3 DNA follows: TGTGCCAGCAGCCCAGCCCGGCTTGAGGACTATGGCTACACCTTC. It is translated as CASSPARLEDYGYTF. Full variable domain (remainder filled in from reference TRBV5-6 and TRBJ1-2): DAGVTQSPTHLIKTRGQQVTLRCSPKSGHDTVSWYQQALGQGPQFIFQYYEEEERQRGNFPDRFSGHQFPNYSSELNVNALLLGDSALYLCASSPARLEDYGYTFGSGTRLTVV.